The present T cell receptor beta chain was sequenced within a study of Graves' ophthalmopathy and Graves' hyperthyroidism. Study-wide context: No progression to ophthalmopathy over 18 months defined stable hyperthyroidism.

Study-level findings and limits: Blood also harbored most expanded thyroid clonotypes above 0.001 frequency. The model reached approximately 70% sensitivity and roughly 72% specificity for predicting ophthalmopathy progression.

Comments on this clonotype: Its antigen is still unknown.

For repertoire sequencing, the TCR beta CDR3 regions were amplified from RNA transcripts. The library came from an HTBI-primed first-round RT-PCR and a second-round multiplex PCR. Each CDR3 protein is one row after TCRdb ran MiXCR on the multiplex PCR reads. This sample has around 1,200,000 distinct CDR3 sequences, with less than 45% found just once. V dropped 0 bases and J dropped 4 bases, with 11 bases sitting between them. Germline CDR1 reads SGHTS; CDR2 reads YDEGEE. CDR3 length equals 14 residues. The chain has TRBV5-8 and TRBJ2-7; no reliable D call. Sequencing was done on a sample of peripheral blood or thyroid tissue (not recorded which). This sequence originates from an adult man with Graves' hyperthyroidism. The CDR3 sequence: CASSLASQVYEQYF. DNA for the CDR3: TGTGCCAGCAGCTTGGCCAGTCAGGTATACGAGCAGTACTTC.